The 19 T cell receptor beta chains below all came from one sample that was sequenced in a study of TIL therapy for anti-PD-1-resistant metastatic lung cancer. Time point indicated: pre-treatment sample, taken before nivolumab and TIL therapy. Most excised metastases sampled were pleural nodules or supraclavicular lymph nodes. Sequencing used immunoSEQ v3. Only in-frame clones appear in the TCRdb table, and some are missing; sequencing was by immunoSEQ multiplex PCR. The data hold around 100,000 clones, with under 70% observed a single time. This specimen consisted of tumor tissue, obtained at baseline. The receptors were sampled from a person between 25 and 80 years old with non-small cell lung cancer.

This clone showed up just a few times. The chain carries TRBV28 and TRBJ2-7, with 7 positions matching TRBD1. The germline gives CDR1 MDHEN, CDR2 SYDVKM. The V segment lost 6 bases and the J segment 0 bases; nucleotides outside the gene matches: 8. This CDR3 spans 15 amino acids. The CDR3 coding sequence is TGTGCCAGCAGCAGACAGGGATCTCCCTCCTACGAGCAGTACTTC. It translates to CASSRQGSPSYEQYF. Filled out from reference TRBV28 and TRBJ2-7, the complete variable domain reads DVKVTQSSRYLVKRTGEKVFLECVQDMDHENMFWYRQDPGLGLRLIYFSYDVKMKEKGDIPEGYSVSREKKERFSLILESASTNQTSMYLCASSRQGSPSYEQYFGPGTRLTVT.

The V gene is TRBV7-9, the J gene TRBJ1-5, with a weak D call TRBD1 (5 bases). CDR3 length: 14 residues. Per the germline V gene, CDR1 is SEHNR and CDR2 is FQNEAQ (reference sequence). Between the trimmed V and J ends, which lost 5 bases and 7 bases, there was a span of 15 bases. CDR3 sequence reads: CASSPGGAGQPQHF. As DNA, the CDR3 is TGTGCCAGCAGCCCTGGCGGGGCTGGACAGCCCCAGCATTTT.

The CDR3 sequence: CASSFLGSGGNQPQHF. The CDR3 bases are TGTGCCAGCAGCTTTCTCGGGTCCGGAGGGAATCAGCCCCAGCATTTT. This chain links TRBV5-6 with TRBJ1-5; D gene unclear. The CDR3 is made up of 16 amino acids. Trimming took off 2 bases at V and 4 bases at J, with 16 bases between the two ends. CDR1 and CDR2 from the germline V gene are SGHDT and YYEEEE.

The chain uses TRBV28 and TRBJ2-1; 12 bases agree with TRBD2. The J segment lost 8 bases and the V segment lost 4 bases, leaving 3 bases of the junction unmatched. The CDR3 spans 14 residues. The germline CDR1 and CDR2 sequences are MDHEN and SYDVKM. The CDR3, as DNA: TGTGCCAGCAGTTCTAGCGGGGGGGCCTATGAGCAGTTCTTC. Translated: CASSSSGGAYEQFF. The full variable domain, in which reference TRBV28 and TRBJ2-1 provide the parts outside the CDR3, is DVKVTQSSRYLVKRTGEKVFLECVQDMDHENMFWYRQDPGLGLRLIYFSYDVKMKEKGDIPEGYSVSREKKERFSLILESASTNQTSMYLCASSSSGGAYEQFFGPGTRLTVL.

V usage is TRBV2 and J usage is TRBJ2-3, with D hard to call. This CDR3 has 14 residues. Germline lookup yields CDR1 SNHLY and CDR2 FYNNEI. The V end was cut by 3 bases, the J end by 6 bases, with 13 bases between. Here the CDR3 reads CASSDELLADTQYF. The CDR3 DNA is TGTGCCAGCAGTGATGAGTTACTTGCGGATACGCAGTATTTT.

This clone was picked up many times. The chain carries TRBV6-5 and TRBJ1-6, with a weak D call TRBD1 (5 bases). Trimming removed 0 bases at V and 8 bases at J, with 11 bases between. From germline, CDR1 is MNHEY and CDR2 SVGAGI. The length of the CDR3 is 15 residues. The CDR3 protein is CASSYSGVRDSPLHF. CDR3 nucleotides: TGTGCCAGCAGTTACTCGGGGGTTCGGGATTCACCCCTCCACTTT.

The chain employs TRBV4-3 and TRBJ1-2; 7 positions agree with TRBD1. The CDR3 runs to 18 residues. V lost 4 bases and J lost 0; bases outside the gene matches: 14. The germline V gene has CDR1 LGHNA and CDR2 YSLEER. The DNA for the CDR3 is TGCGCCAGCAGCCGACAAGTCGGTAGACAGGGTCCTAACTATGGCTACACCTTC. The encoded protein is CASSRQVGRQGPNYGYTF.

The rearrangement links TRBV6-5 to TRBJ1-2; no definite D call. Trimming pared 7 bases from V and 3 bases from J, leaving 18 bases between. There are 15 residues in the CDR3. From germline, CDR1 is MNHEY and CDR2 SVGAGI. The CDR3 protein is CASNAGVGYDYGYTF. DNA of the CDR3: TGTGCCAGCAACGCCGGTGTGGGATATGACTATGGCTACACCTTC.

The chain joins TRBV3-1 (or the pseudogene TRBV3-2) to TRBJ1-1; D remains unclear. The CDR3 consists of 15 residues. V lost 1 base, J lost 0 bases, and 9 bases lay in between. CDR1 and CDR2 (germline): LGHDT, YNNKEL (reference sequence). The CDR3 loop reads CASSQGNHMNTEAFF. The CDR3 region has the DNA TGTGCCAGCAGCCAAGGTAACCACATGAACACTGAAGCTTTCTTT.

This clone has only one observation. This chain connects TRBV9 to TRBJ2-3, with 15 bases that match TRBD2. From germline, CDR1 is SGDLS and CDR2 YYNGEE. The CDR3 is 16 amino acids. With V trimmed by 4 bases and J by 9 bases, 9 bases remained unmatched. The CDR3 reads CASSPSGLAGGNTQYF. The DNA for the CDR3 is TGTGCCAGCAGCCCCAGTGGACTAGCGGGGGGGAACACGCAGTATTTT.

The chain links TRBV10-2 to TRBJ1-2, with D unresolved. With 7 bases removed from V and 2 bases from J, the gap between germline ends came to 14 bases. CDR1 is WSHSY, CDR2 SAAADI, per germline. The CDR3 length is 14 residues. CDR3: CASTGRAGNYGYTF. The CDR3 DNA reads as TGCGCCAGCACCGGTCGTGCGGGAAACTATGGCTACACCTTC.

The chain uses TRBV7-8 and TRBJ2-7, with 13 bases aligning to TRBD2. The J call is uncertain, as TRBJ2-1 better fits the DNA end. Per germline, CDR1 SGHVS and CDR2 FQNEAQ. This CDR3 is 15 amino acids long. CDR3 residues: CASSFGLAGVNEQFF. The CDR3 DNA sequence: TGTGCCAGCAGCTTCGGACTAGCGGGAGTAAATGAGCAGTTCTTC.

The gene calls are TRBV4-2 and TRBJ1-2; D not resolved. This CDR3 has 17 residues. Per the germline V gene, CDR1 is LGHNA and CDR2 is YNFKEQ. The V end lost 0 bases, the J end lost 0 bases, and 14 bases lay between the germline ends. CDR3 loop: CASSQDLFSVANYGYTF. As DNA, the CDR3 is TGTGCCAGCAGCCAAGATCTGTTTTCAGTAGCTAACTATGGCTACACCTTC.

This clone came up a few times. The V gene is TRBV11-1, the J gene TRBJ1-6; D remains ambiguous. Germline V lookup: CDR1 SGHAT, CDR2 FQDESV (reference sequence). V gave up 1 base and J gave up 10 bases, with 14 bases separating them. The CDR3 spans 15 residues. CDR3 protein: CASSLGGTGNSPLHF. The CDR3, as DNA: TGTGCCAGCAGCTTAGGGGGAACTGGGAACTCACCCCTCCACTTT.

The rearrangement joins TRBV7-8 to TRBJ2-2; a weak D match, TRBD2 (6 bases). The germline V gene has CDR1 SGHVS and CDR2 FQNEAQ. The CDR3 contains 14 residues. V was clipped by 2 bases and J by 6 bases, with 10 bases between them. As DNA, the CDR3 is TGTGCCAGCAGCTTACGCGGGGTACCCGGGGAGCTGTTTTTT. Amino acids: CASSLRGVPGELFF.

The CDR3 spells CASSQPGGTEAFF. The CDR3 region has the DNA TGTGCCAGCAGCCAGCCAGGGGGCACCGAAGCTTTCTTT. The gene calls are TRBV14 and TRBJ1-1; 8 nucleotides line up with TRBD1. J was trimmed by 8 bases and V by 3 bases; bases with no gene match: 5. CDR1 and CDR2 (germline): SGHDN, FVKESK. The CDR3 covers 13 residues.

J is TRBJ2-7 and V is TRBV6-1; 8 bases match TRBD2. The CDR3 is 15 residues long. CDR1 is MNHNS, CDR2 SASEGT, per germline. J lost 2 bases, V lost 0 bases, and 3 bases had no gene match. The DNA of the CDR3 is TGTGCCAGCAGTGAAGCCCGGGGGGGGCCCTACGAGCAGTACTTC. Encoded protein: CASSEARGGPYEQYF.

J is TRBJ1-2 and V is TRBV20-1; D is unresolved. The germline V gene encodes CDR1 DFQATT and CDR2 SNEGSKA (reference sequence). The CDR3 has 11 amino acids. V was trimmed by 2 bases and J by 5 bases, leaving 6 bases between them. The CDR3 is CSARHPYGYTF. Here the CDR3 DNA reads TGCAGTGCTAGACATCCATATGGCTACACCTTC.

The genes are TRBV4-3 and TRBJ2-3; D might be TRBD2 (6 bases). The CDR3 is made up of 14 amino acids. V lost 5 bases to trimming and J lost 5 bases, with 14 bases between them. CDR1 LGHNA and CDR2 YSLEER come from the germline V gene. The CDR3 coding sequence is TGCGCCAGCAGCTACCAGACTAGTAAAGATACGCAGTATTTT. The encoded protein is CASSYQTSKDTQYF.